This entry lists 23 T cell receptor beta chains sequenced from one sample in a study of cytomegalovirus exposure and HLA in healthy donors. The method was immunoSEQ multiplex PCR; TCRdb's version includes in-frame clones alone and lacks a portion of them. The table lists about 120,000 clones, around 86% of them singletons. The source material was PBMCs. Source of these receptors: a man aged 18 to 29 in good health and CMV-seronegative.

The genes are TRBV4-2 and TRBJ2-3, with D perhaps matching TRBD2 (5 bases). The V end lost 2 bases, the J end lost 0 bases, and 15 bases lay between the germline ends. Germline V gene sequence: CDR1 LGHNA, CDR2 YNFKEQ. This CDR3 comprises 17 residues. DNA for the CDR3: TGTGCCAGCAGCCAAAAAAGCGGATCTTCTAGCACAGATACGCAGTATTTT. Translating it yields CASSQKSGSSSTDTQYF.

The CDR3 nucleotides are TGTGCCAGCCTCCTTAAAGGACAGGGGACAGATACGCAGTATTTT. Translated: CASLLKGQGTDTQYF. The chain carries TRBV27 and TRBJ2-3; 9 bases align to TRBD1. Germline CDR1 MNHEY, CDR2 SMNVEV (reference sequence). V was pared by 8 bases and J by 3 bases, with 9 bases of the junction left unmatched. This CDR3 spans 15 amino acids.

This chain connects TRBV27 to TRBJ1-5; weak D call: TRBD1 (6 bases). The CDR3 sequence is 15 residues long. V was clipped by 5 bases and J by 4 bases, with 15 bases between them. CDR1 MNHEY and CDR2 SMNVEV come from the germline V gene (reference sequence). DNA of the CDR3: TGTGCCAGCAGTCGGAAGGGGGTAGTGAATCAGCCCCAGCATTTT. This translates into CASSRKGVVNQPQHF.

This sequence joins TRBV28 and TRBJ2-7; the D is unclear. The V gene's germline CDR1 is MDHEN and CDR2 SYDVKM. The V gene lost 2 bases and the J gene lost 1 base, with 15 bases spanning the gap. The CDR3 runs to 16 residues. CDR3 DNA: TGTGCCAGCAGTTTACAAGCCCGGGTTCGGTCCTACGAGCAGTACTTC. It codes for CASSLQARVRSYEQYF. The full variable domain, completed using reference TRBV28 and TRBJ2-7, is DVKVTQSSRYLVKRTGEKVFLECVQDMDHENMFWYRQDPGLGLRLIYFSYDVKMKEKGDIPEGYSVSREKKERFSLILESASTNQTSMYLCASSLQARVRSYEQYFGPGTRLTVT.

The chain is built from TRBV11-3 and TRBJ2-7, with D tentatively TRBD2 (5 bases). The CDR3 runs to 14 residues. V was trimmed by 5 bases and J by 1 base, leaving 12 bases between them. CDR1 SGHNT and CDR2 YENEEA come from the germline V gene. CDR3 in amino acids: CASSPDGMSYEQYF. The CDR3 nucleotides are TGTGCCAGCAGCCCCGACGGGATGTCCTACGAGCAGTACTTC.

This clone was seen more than once but under ten times. This chain links TRBV11-2 with TRBJ2-7, with TRBD2 as a possible D gene (6 bases). The germline V gene encodes CDR1 SGHAT and CDR2 FQNNGV. V shed 5 bases and J shed 1 base, with 24 bases lying between them. The CDR3 extends over 18 amino acids. The CDR3 DNA reads as TGTGCCAGCAGCCTGGGGCGTTGGGGGACTGACGATTCCTACGAGCAGTACTTC. Its translation is CASSLGRWGTDDSYEQYF.

The chain joins TRBV4-1 to TRBJ1-2, with TRBD1 identical over 9 bases. The CDR3 is 18 amino acids. Trimming took 2 bases from V and 8 from J; bases not matched to a gene: 18. Looked up from germline, CDR1 is MGHRA and CDR2 is YSYEKL. The CDR3 reads CASSQPKGTGQSGWGYTF. CDR3 coding DNA: TGCGCCAGCAGCCAACCTAAAGGGACAGGGCAATCGGGTTGGGGCTACACCTTC.

The gene calls are TRBV27 and TRBJ2-7; TRBD2 aligns across 8 bases. The V segment lost 6 bases and the J segment 2 bases; nucleotides outside the gene matches: 12. The germline CDR1 and CDR2 sequences are MNHEY and SMNVEV (reference sequence). The CDR3 consists of 16 residues. CDR3 nucleotide sequence: TGTGCCAGCAGCAAGATAACTAGCGGCGGACCCTACGAGCAGTACTTC. Protein sequence: CASSKITSGGPYEQYF.

The J gene is TRBJ1-1, the V gene TRBV5-6; 9 nucleotides match TRBD1. CDR1 and CDR2 from the germline V gene are SGHDT and YYEEEE. The CDR3 is made up of 14 amino acids. The ends lost 4 bases at V and 3 bases at J; junction bases unmatched: 4. The CDR3 is CASSGDRVDTEAFF. The CDR3 bases are TGTGCCAGCAGCGGGGACAGGGTGGACACTGAAGCTTTCTTT.

Only one count was recorded for this clone. V and J are TRBV4-1 and TRBJ2-3; 10 nucleotides align to TRBD2. Per the germline V gene, CDR1 is MGHRA and CDR2 is YSYEKL. The ends lost 4 bases at V and 5 bases at J; junction bases unmatched: 9. This CDR3 contains 16 residues. CDR3 sequence reads: CASSRILAGREDTQYF. As DNA, the CDR3 is TGCGCCAGCAGCCGGATACTAGCGGGAAGGGAAGATACGCAGTATTTT.

V usage is TRBV2 and J usage is TRBJ2-1, with 15 bases matching TRBD2. Germline V gives CDR1 SNHLY, CDR2 FYNNEI. V was clipped by 6 bases and J by 9 bases; unmatched bases: 6. The CDR3 spans 15 residues. The chain's CDR3 is CASRGLAGGNGEQFF. The CDR3, as DNA: TGTGCCAGCAGGGGACTAGCGGGGGGTAACGGTGAGCAGTTCTTC.

CDR3 residues: CASSLQGPTNEKLFF. In DNA, the CDR3 is TGTGCCAGTAGTCTCCAGGGGCCGACTAATGAAAAACTGTTTTTT. The chain is built from TRBV19 and TRBJ1-4, with D possibly being TRBD1 (6 bases). CDR1 and CDR2 (germline): LNHDA, SQIVND (reference sequence). This CDR3 contains 15 residues. V gave up 5 bases and J gave up 2 bases, with 12 bases separating them. The full variable domain, with the rest looked up from reference TRBV19 and TRBJ1-4, is DGGITQSPKYLFRKEGQNVTLSCEQNLNHDAMYWYRQDPGQGLRLIYYSQIVNDFQKGDIAEGYSVSREKKESFPLTVTSAQKNPTAFYLCASSLQGPTNEKLFFGSGTQLSVL.

The rearrangement links TRBV19 to TRBJ1-2; TRBD1 agrees at 7 bases. The J segment lost 3 bases and the V segment lost 6 bases, leaving 1 base of the junction unmatched. Germline CDR1 reads LNHDA; CDR2 reads SQIVND (reference sequence). The CDR3 length is 12 residues. CDR3 sequence: CASRGGDYGYTF. CDR3 coding DNA: TGTGCCAGTAGAGGGGGCGACTATGGCTACACCTTC.

This sequence joins TRBV5-5 and TRBJ2-7; D is possibly TRBD1 (6 bases). Looked up from germline, CDR1 is SGHKS and CDR2 is YYEKEE (reference sequence). The CDR3 runs to 15 residues. Trimming stripped 4 bases from V and 2 bases from J, with 16 bases between. The DNA for the CDR3 is TGTGCCAGCAGCCGGACAGCCAGCCAAGCCTACGAGCAGTACTTC. This codes for CASSRTASQAYEQYF.

The chain couples TRBV14 to TRBJ2-7, with D possibly matching TRBD2 (6 bases). Germline V gene data show CDR1 as SGHDN and CDR2 as FVKESK. The CDR3 covers 15 residues. V was trimmed by 4 bases and J by 0 bases, leaving 13 bases between them. CDR3 in DNA: TGTGCCAGCAGCCGGTCCGGGGGAGGCTCCTACGAGCAGTACTTC. Protein: CASSRSGGGSYEQYF.

The chain uses TRBV19 and TRBJ2-5; 8 nucleotides line up with TRBD1. V lost 4 bases to trimming and J lost 4 bases; unmatched junction nucleotides: 8. Germline V gives CDR1 LNHDA, CDR2 SQIVND (reference sequence). The CDR3 runs to 15 residues. In nucleotides, the CDR3 is TGTGCCAGTAGTAGGGGGCAGGGGGCGGGAGAGACCCAGTACTTC. Translating it yields CASSRGQGAGETQYF.

In this sample, this clone turned up a few times. In DNA, the CDR3 is TGTGCCAGCAGTCCAGGGAGGAATTCACCCCTCCACTTT. This translates into CASSPGRNSPLHF. This chain joins TRBV6-5 and TRBJ1-6; a possible D gene is TRBD1 (5 bases). Germline loops: CDR1 MNHEY, CDR2 SVGAGI. Trimming cost V 5 bases and J 7 bases, with 9 bases left between them. The CDR3 covers 13 residues.

The gene calls are TRBV5-1 and TRBJ1-1, with D perhaps matching TRBD1 (6 bases). This CDR3 has 16 amino acids. V was pared by 3 bases and J by 4 bases, with 19 bases between. Germline values: CDR1 SGHRS, CDR2 YFSETQ. CDR3 region: CASSSGQSAGGTEAFF. As DNA, the CDR3 is TGCGCCAGCAGCTCTGGACAGAGCGCAGGTGGCACTGAAGCTTTCTTT.

The chain employs TRBV9 and TRBJ2-2; D is perhaps TRBD2 (5 bases). Per the germline V gene, CDR1 is SGDLS and CDR2 is YYNGEE. The CDR3 spans 14 residues. The germline V and J ends were trimmed by 4 bases and 5 bases, with 12 bases remaining between them. CDR3 DNA: TGTGCCAGCAGCCTAATCGGGGATACCGGGGAGCTGTTTTTT. This codes for CASSLIGDTGELFF.

The chain recombines TRBV5-1 with TRBJ2-7, with D uncertain. Germline V lookup: CDR1 SGHRS, CDR2 YFSETQ. Trimming cost V 0 bases and J 6 bases, with 7 bases left between them. This CDR3 has 12 amino acids. Here the CDR3 reads CASSLEAGEQYF. CDR3 coding DNA: TGCGCCAGCAGCTTGGAGGCAGGCGAGCAGTACTTC.

The V gene is TRBV7-9, the J gene TRBJ1-2, with D perhaps TRBD1 (5 bases). The CDR3 sequence is 13 residues long. Trimming left V 1 base short and J 4 bases short, with 7 bases between. Germline V gene lookup returns CDR1 SEHNR and CDR2 FQNEAQ (reference sequence). The CDR3 spells CASSLDRGYGYTF. The CDR3 DNA follows: TGTGCCAGCAGCTTAGATAGGGGCTATGGCTACACCTTC.

This chain uses TRBV19 with TRBJ1-5; D gene uncertain. The CDR3 loop spans 14 amino acids. Germline CDR1 and CDR2: LNHDA and SQIVND (reference sequence). V was shortened by 5 bases and J by 2 bases, with 10 bases between the two germline ends. The chain's CDR3 is CASSLTDGNQPQHF. Written as DNA, the CDR3 is TGTGCCAGTAGTCTCACAGACGGCAATCAGCCCCAGCATTTT.

The J gene is TRBJ2-2, the V gene TRBV9; maybe TRBD2 (7 bases). Germline V gene data show CDR1 as SGDLS and CDR2 as YYNGEE. The CDR3 is 15 amino acids. V was trimmed by 0 bases and J by 7 bases, leaving 13 bases between them. CDR3 residues: CASSVAAGGHGELFF. The CDR3 DNA reads TGTGCCAGCAGCGTAGCCGCCGGGGGGCACGGGGAGCTGTTTTTT.